This T cell receptor (beta chain) appears in the sequencing data of a study of blood T cell repertoires in COVID-19. Study-wide background: Italy, Spain and the United States were the sources of the convalescent and acute COVID-19 samples. PBMCs, B-cell-depleted T cells, or T cells provided the cDNA or gDNA that made up the material.

Germline V gene data show CDR1 as DFQATT and CDR2 as SNEGSKA (reference sequence). Trimming left V 3 bases short and J 2 bases short, with 10 bases between. The CDR3 totals 13 residues. Seattle participants joined during active infection and were tracked over time. In the original workflow: It was from reference gene primer amplification that nucleated cell counts were estimated. Repertoires were generated with immunoSEQ multiplex PCR, while TCRdb's copy carries only in-frame clones and drops some. V and J calls and clone size are those listed in that table; D and trimming were worked out from the DNA. The sample has over 200,000 clones, about 83% seen once.

The sequence was collected from a woman aged 30 to 39 with COVID-19, enrolled during active disease. The sample comprised peripheral blood. This sequence joins TRBV20-1 and TRBJ2-5; D is perhaps TRBD2 (5 bases). CDR3 DNA: TGCAGTGCTAGTTTGACTACTCAAGAGACCCAGTACTTC. Translated, it gives CSASLTTQETQYF.